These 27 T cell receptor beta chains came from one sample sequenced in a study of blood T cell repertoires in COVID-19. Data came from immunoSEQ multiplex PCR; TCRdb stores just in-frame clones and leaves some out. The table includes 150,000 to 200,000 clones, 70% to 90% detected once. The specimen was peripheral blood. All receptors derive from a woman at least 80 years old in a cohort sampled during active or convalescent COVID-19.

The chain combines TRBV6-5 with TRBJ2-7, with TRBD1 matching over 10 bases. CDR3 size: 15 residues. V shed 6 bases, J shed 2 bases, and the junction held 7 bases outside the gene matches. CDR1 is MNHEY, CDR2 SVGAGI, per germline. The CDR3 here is CASRGQGPKPYEQYV. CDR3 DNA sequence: TGTGCCAGCAGGGGACAGGGGCCGAAACCCTACGAGCAGTACGTC.

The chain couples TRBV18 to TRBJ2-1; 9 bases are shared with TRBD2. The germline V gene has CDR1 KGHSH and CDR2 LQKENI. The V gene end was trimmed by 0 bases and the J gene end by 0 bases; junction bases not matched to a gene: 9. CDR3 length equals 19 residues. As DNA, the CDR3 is TGTGCCAGCTCACCACCGATTACTAGCGGGCCGACCTCCTACAATGAGCAGTTCTTC. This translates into CASSPPITSGPTSYNEQFF.

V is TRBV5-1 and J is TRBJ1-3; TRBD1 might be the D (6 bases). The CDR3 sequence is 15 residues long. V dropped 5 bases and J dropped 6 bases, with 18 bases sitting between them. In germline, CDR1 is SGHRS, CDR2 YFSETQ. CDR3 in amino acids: CASRGDPGQENTIYF. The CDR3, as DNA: TGCGCCAGCAGAGGCGACCCGGGACAAGAAAACACCATATATTTT.

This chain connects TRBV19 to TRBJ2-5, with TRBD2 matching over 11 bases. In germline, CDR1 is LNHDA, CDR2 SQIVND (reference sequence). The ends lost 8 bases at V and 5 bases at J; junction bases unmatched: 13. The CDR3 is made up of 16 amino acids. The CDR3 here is CASRTSGGMQRETQYF. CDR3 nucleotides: TGTGCCAGTCGAACTAGCGGGGGAATGCAAAGGGAGACCCAGTACTTC.

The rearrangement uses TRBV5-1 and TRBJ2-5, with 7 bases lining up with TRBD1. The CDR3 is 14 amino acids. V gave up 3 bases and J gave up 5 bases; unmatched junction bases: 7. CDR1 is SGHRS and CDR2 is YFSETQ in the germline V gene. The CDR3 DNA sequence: TGCGCCAGCAGCTGGGACAGTAGGAGGGAGACCCAGTACTTC. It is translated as CASSWDSRRETQYF.

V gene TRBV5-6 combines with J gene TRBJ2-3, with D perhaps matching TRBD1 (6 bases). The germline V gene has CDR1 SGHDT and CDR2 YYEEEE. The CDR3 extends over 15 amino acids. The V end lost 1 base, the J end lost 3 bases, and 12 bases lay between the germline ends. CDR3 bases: TGTGCCAGCAGCTTGTCAACAGGGTGGACAGATACGCAGTATTTT. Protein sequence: CASSLSTGWTDTQYF.

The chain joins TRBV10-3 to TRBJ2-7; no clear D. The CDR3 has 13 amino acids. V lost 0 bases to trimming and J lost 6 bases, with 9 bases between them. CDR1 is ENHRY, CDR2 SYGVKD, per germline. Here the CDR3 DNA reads TGTGCCATCAGTGAGTCAGAAACTTTCGAGCAGTACGTC. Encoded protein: CAISESETFEQYV.

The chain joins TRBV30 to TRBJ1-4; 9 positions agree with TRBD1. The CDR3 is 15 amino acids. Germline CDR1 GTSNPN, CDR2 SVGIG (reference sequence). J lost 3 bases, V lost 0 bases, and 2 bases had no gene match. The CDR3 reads CAWSVQGAANEKLFF. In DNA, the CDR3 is TGTGCCTGGAGTGTACAGGGGGCGGCTAATGAAAAACTGTTTTTT. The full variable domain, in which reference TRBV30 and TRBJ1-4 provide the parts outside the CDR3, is SQTIHQWPATLVQPVGSPLSLECTVEGTSNPNLYWYRQAAGRGLQLLFYSVGIGQISSEVPQNLSASRPQDRQFILSSKKLLLSDSGFYLCAWSVQGAANEKLFFGSGTQLSVL.

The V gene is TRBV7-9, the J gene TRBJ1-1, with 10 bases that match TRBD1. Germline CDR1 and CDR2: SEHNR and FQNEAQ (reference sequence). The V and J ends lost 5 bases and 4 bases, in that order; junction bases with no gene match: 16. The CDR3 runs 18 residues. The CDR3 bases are TGTGCCAGCAGCCACTACGGATCTCGACAGGGGGCGGGCACTGAAGCTTTCTTT. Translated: CASSHYGSRQGAGTEAFF.

The CDR3 sequence: CSTGTDTQYF. CDR3 coding DNA: TGCAGTACGGGCACAGATACGCAGTATTTT. The V call is TRBV20-1, the J call TRBJ2-3; D is undetermined. Trimming took off 8 bases at V and 1 base at J, with 4 bases between the two ends. The length of the CDR3 is 10 residues. Looked up from germline, CDR1 is DFQATT and CDR2 is SNEGSKA (reference sequence).

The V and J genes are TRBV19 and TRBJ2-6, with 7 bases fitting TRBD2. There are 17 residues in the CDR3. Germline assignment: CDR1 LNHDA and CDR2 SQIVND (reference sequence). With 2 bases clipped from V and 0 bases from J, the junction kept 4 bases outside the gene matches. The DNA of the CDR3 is TGTGCCAGTAGTATAAGGCCGGGGGGCTCTGGGGCCAACGTCCTGACTTTC. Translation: CASSIRPGGSGANVLTF.

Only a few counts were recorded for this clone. DNA for the CDR3: TGTGCCAGCGGGGGGACAGCAACTAATGAAAAACTGTTTTTT. Amino acid sequence: CASGGTATNEKLFF. The chain couples TRBV28 to TRBJ1-4; 7 bases match TRBD1. This CDR3 has 14 amino acids. Germline V lookup: CDR1 MDHEN, CDR2 SYDVKM. The V gene end was trimmed by 8 bases and the J gene end by 0 bases; junction bases not matched to a gene: 3.

This chain's CDR3 is CASSYSGGPNSYEQYF. The CDR3, as DNA: TGTGCCAGCAGTTATAGCGGGGGGCCAAACTCCTACGAGCAGTACTTC. This chain connects TRBV28 to TRBJ2-7; 10 nucleotides match TRBD2. Germline lookup yields CDR1 MDHEN and CDR2 SYDVKM. Trimming cost V 4 bases and J 0 bases; bases outside gene matches: 6. This CDR3 contains 16 residues.

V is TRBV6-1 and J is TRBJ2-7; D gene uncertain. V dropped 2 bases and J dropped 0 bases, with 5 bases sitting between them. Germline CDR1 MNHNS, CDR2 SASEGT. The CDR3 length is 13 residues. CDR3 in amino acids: CASSEMSSYEQYV. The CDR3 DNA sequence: TGTGCCAGCAGTGAAATGAGCTCCTACGAGCAGTACGTC.

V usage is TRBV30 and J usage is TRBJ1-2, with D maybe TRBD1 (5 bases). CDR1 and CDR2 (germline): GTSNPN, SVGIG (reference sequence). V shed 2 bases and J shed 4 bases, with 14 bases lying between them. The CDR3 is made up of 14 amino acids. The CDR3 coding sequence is TGTGCCTGGAGTCAGGGCGTGACCCTCTATGGCTACACCTTC. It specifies CAWSQGVTLYGYTF.

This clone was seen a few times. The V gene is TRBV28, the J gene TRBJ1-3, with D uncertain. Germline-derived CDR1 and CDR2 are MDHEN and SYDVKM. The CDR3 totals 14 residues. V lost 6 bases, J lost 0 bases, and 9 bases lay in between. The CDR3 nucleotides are TGTGCCAGCAGACTCCGAAGCTCTGGAAACACCATATATTTT. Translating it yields CASRLRSSGNTIYF.

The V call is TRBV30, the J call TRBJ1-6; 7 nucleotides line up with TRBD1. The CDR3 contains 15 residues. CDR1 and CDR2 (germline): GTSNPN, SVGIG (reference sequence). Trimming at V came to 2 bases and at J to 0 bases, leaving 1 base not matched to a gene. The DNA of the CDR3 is TGTGCCTGGAGTAGGACAGGCTCCTATAATTCACCCCTCCACTTT. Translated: CAWSRTGSYNSPLHF. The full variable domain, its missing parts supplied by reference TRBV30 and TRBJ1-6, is SQTIHQWPATLVQPVGSPLSLECTVEGTSNPNLYWYRQAAGRGLQLLFYSVGIGQISSEVPQNLSASRPQDRQFILSSKKLLLSDSGFYLCAWSRTGSYNSPLHFGNGTRLTVT.

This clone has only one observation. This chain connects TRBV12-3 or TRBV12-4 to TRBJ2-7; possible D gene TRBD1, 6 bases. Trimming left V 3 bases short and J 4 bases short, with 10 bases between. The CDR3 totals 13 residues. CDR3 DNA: TGTGCCAGCAGTTTGAACAGGGTATACGAGCAGTACTTC. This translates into CASSLNRVYEQYF.

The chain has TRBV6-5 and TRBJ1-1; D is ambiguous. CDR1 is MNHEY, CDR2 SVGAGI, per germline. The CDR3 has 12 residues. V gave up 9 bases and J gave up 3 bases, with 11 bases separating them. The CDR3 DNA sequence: TGTGCCAGTGTTTCGCGGGACACTGAAGCTTTCTTT. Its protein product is CASVSRDTEAFF.

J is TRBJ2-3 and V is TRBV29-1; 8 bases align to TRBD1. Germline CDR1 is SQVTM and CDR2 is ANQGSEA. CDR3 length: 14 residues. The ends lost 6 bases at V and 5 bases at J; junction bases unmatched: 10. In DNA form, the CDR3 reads TGCAGCGTGGGACAGGTTGTGGGGTTAGATACGCAGTATTTT. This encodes CSVGQVVGLDTQYF.

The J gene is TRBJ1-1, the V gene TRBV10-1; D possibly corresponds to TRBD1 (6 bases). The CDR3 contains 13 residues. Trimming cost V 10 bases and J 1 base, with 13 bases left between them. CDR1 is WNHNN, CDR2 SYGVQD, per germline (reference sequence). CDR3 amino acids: CATSQGRNTEAFF. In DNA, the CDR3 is TGCGCCACCTCACAGGGCCGGAACACTGAAGCTTTCTTT.

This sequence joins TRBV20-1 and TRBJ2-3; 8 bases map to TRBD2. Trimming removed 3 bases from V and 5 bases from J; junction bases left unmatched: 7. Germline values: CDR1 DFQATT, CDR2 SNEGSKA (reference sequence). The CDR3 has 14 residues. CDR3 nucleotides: TGCAGTGCTAGTAAAGCGGGGGTTCAAGATACGCAGTATTTT. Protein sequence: CSASKAGVQDTQYF.

CDR3 nucleotides: TGTGCCAGCAGTTTGGTGGGACAGGGGGCAGATACGCAGTATTTT. This gives the protein CASSLVGQGADTQYF. The rearrangement uses TRBV28 and TRBJ2-3; 11 nucleotides match TRBD1. Trimming took 3 bases from V and 4 from J; bases not matched to a gene: 3. Germline lookup yields CDR1 MDHEN and CDR2 SYDVKM. The CDR3 contains 15 residues. Supplemented by reference TRBV28 and TRBJ2-3, the full variable domain reads DVKVTQSSRYLVKRTGEKVFLECVQDMDHENMFWYRQDPGLGLRLIYFSYDVKMKEKGDIPEGYSVSREKKERFSLILESASTNQTSMYLCASSLVGQGADTQYFGPGTRLTVL.

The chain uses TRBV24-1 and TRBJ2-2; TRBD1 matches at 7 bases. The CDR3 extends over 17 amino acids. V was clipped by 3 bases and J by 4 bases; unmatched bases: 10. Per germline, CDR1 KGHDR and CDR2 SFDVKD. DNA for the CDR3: TGTGCCACCAGTGATCCGCACCGGGACAGATCCACCGGGGAGCTGTTTTTT. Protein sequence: CATSDPHRDRSTGELFF.

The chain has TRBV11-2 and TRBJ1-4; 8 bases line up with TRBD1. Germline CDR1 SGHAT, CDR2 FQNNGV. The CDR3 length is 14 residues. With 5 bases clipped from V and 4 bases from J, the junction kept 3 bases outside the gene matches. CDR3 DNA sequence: TGTGCCAGCAGCGGACAGGGCCTTAATGAAAAACTGTTTTTT. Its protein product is CASSGQGLNEKLFF.

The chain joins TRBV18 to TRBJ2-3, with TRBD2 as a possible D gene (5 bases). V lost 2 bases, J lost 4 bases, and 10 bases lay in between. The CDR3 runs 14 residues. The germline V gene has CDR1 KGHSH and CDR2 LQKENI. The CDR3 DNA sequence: TGTGCCAGCTCACCATTCCCGGGGTCAGATACGCAGTATTTT. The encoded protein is CASSPFPGSDTQYF. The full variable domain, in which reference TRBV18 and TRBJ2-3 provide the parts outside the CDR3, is NAGVMQNPRHLVRRRGQEARLRCSPMKGHSHVYWYRQLPEEGLKFMVYLQKENIIDESGMPKERFSAEFPKEGPSILRIQQVVRGDSAAYFCASSPFPGSDTQYFGPGTRLTVL.

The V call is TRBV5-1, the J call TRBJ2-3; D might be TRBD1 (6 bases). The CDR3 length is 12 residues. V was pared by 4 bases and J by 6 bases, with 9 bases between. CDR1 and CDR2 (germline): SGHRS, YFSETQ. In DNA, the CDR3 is TGCGCCAGCAGCCCCACAGGGGATACGCAGTATTTT. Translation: CASSPTGDTQYF.